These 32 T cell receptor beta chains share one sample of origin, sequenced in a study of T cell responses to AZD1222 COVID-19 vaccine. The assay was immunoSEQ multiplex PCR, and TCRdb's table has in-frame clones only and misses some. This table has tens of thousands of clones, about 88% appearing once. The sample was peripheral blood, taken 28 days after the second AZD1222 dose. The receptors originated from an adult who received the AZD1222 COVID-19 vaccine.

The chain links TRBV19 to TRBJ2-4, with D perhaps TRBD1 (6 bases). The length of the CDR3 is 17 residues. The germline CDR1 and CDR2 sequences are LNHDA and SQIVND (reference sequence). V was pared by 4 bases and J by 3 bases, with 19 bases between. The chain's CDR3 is CASSSPRTEGGKNIQYF. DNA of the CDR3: TGTGCCAGTAGTAGCCCCCGGACAGAAGGCGGCAAAAACATTCAGTACTTC.

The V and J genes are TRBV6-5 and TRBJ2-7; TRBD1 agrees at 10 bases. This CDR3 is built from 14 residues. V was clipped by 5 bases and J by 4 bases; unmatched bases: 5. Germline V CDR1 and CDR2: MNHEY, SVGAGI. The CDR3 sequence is CASSRGTGVYEQYF. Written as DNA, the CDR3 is TGTGCCAGCAGTAGAGGGACAGGGGTGTACGAGCAGTACTTC.

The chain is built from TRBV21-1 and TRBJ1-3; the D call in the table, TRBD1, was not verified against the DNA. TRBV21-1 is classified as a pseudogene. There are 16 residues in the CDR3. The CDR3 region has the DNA TGTGCCAGCAGCAAAGCGGGCAGGGGATCTGGAAACACCATATATTTT. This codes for CASSKAGRGSGNTIYF.

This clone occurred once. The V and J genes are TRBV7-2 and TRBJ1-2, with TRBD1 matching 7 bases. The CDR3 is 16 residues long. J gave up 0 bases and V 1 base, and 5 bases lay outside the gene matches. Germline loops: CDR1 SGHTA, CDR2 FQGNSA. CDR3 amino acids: CASSLGGQNPNYGYTF. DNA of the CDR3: TGTGCCAGCAGCTTAGGGGGACAGAATCCTAACTATGGCTACACCTTC.

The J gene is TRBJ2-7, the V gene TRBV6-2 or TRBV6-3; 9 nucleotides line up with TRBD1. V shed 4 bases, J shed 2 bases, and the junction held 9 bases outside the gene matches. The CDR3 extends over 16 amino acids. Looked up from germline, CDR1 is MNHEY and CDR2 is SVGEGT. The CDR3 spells CASSSPTGGKPYEQYF. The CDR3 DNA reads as TGTGCCAGCAGTTCCCCGACAGGGGGAAAACCCTACGAGCAGTACTTC.

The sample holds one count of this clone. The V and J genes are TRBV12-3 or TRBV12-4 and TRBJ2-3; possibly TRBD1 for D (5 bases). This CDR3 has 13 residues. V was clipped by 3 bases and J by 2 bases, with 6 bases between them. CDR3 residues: CASSLDNTDTQYF. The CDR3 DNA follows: TGTGCCAGCAGTTTGGACAACACAGATACGCAGTATTTT.

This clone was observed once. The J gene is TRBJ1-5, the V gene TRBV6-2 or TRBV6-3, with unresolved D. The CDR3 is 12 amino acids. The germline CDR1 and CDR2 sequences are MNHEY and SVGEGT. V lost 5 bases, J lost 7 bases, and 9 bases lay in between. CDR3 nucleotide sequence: TGTGCCAGCAGTCCCCTCCGGCAGCCCCAGCATTTT. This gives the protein CASSPLRQPQHF.

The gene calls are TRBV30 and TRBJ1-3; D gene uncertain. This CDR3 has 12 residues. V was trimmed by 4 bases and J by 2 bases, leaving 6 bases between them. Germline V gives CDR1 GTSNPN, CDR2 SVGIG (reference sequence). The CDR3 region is CAWNRAGNTIYF. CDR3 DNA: TGTGCCTGGAATCGGGCTGGAAACACCATATATTTT.

The CDR3 sequence is CASKDRFEAFF. CDR3 DNA: TGTGCCAGCAAAGACAGATTCGAAGCTTTCTTT. The chain couples TRBV12-3 or TRBV12-4 to TRBJ1-1; a weak D match, TRBD1 (5 bases). The CDR3 is made up of 11 amino acids. V was trimmed by 7 bases and J by 8 bases, leaving 11 bases between them.

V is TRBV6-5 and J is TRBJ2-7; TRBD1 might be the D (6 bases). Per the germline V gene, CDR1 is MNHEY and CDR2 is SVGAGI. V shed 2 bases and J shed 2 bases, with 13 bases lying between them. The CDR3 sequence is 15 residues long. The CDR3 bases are TGTGCCAGCAGTTACAGGGGGTCTACGCCCTACGAGCAGTACTTC. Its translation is CASSYRGSTPYEQYF.

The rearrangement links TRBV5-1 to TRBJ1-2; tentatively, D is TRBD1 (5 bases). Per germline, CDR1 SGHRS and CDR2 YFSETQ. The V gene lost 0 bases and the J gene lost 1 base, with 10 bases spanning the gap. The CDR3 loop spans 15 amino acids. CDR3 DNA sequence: TGCGCCAGCAGCTTGGGAGGGGAAATTAACTATGGCTACACCTTC. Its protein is CASSLGGEINYGYTF.

CDR3 sequence: CASHPGGGYSNFPGELFF. In DNA form, the CDR3 reads TGTGCCAGCCACCCCGGGGGGGGATATTCGAACTTCCCCGGGGAGCTGTTTTTT. The chain has TRBV19 and TRBJ2-2; 8 bases match TRBD2. After removal of 9 bases from V and 6 bases from J, the junction contained 21 bases not matched to a gene. In germline, CDR1 is LNHDA, CDR2 SQIVND (reference sequence). The CDR3 extends over 18 amino acids.

CDR3 residues: CASSFIGRSSYNEQFF. The DNA of the CDR3 is TGTGCCAGCAGCTTCATCGGAAGGAGCTCCTACAATGAGCAGTTCTTC. V usage is TRBV7-3 and J usage is TRBJ2-1, with D unresolved. Per germline, CDR1 SGHTA and CDR2 FQGTGA. Deletions cut 3 bases from V and 0 bases from J, with 12 bases between. CDR3 length equals 16 residues. The full variable domain, its missing parts supplied by reference TRBV7-3 and TRBJ2-1, is GAGVSQTPSNKVTEKGKYVELRCDPISGHTALYWYRQSLGQGPEFLIYFQGTGAADDSGLPNDRFFAVRPEGSVSTLKIQRTERGDSAVYLCASSFIGRSSYNEQFFGPGTRLTVL.

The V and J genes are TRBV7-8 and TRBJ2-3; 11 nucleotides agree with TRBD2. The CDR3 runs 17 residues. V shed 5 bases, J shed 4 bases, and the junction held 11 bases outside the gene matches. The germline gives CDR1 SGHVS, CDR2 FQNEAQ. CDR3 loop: CASSLTPSGGIPDTQYF. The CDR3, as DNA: TGTGCCAGCAGCCTAACTCCTAGCGGGGGGATTCCAGATACGCAGTATTTT.

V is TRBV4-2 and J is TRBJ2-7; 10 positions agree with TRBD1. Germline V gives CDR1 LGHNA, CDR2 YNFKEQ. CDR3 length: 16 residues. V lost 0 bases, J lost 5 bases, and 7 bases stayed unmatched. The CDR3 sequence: CASSQDLGTGVNEQYF. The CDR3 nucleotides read TGTGCCAGCAGCCAAGATCTGGGGACAGGGGTCAACGAGCAGTACTTC.

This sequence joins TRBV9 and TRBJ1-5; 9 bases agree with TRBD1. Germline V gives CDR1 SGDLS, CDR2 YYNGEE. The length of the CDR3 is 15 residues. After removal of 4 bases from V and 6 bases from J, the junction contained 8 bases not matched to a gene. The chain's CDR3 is CASSKGTGLSQPQHF. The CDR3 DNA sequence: TGTGCCAGCAGCAAAGGGACAGGGCTAAGTCAGCCCCAGCATTTT.

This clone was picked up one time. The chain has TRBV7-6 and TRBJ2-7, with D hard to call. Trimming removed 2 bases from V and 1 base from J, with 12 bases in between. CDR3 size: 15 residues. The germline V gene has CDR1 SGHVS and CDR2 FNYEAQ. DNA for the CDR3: TGTGCCAGCAGCTTACAGTCCACCTTTTCCTACGAGCAGTACTTC. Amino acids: CASSLQSTFSYEQYF.

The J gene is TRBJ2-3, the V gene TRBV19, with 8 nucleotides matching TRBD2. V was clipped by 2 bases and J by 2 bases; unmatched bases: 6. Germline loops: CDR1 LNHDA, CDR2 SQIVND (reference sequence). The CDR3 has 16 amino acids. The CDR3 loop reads CASSINSGAHTDTQYF. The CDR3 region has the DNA TGTGCCAGTAGTATAAATAGCGGGGCCCACACAGATACGCAGTATTTT.

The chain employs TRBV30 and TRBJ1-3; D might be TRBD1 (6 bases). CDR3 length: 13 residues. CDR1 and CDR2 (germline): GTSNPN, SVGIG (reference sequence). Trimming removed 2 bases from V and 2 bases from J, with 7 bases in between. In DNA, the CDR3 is TGTGCCTGGAGTCCAGGGGCTGGAAACACCATATATTTT. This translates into CAWSPGAGNTIYF. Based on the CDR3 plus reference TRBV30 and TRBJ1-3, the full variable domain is SQTIHQWPATLVQPVGSPLSLECTVEGTSNPNLYWYRQAAGRGLQLLFYSVGIGQISSEVPQNLSASRPQDRQFILSSKKLLLSDSGFYLCAWSPGAGNTIYFGEGSWLTVV.

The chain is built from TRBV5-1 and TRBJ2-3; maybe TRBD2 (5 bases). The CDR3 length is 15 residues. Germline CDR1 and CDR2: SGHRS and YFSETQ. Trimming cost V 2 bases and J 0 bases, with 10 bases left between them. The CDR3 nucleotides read TGCGCCAGCAGCTTCCGGGGTCTTAGCACAGATACGCAGTATTTT. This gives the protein CASSFRGLSTDTQYF.

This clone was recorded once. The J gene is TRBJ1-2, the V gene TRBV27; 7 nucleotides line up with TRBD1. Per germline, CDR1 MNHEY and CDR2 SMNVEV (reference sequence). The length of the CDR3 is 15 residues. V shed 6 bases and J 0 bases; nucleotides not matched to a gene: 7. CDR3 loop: CASRGSGQTNYGYTF. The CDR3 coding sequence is TGTGCCAGCAGGGGCTCGGGACAGACTAACTATGGCTACACCTTC.

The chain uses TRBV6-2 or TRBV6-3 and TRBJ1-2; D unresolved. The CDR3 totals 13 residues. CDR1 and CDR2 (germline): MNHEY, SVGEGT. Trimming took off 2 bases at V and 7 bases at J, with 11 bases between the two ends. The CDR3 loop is CASSYPLLSGYTF. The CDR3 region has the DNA TGTGCCAGCAGTTACCCGCTTCTTTCTGGCTACACCTTC.

CDR3 DNA: TGCGCCAGCAGCTATCGGACAGGGGGGGATACTGAAGCTTTCTTT. Encoded protein: CASSYRTGGDTEAFF. The chain employs TRBV5-1 and TRBJ1-1; TRBD1 aligns across 10 bases. From germline, CDR1 is SGHRS and CDR2 YFSETQ. The CDR3 is 15 residues long. V was pared by 3 bases and J by 5 bases, with 7 bases of the junction left unmatched.

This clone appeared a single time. The CDR3 sequence: CAWSVGPGSYTF. The CDR3 region has the DNA TGTGCCTGGAGTGTAGGACCCGGTAGCTACACCTTC. The chain employs TRBV30 and TRBJ1-2; no clear D gene. The CDR3 extends over 12 amino acids. CDR1 and CDR2 from the germline V gene are GTSNPN and SVGIG (reference sequence). V was pared by 0 bases and J by 9 bases, with 11 bases between.

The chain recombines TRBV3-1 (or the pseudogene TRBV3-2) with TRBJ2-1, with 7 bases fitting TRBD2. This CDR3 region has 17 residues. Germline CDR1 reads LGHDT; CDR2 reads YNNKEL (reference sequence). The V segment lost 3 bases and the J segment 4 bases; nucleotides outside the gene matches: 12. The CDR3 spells CASSHVTSGRGYNEQFF. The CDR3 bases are TGTGCCAGCAGCCACGTGACTTCAGGGCGGGGGTACAATGAGCAGTTCTTC.

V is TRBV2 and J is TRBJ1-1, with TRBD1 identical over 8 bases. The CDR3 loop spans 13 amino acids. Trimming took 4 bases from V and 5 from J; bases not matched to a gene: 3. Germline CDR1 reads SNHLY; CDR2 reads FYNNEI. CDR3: CASSGTGRTEAFF. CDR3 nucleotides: TGTGCCAGCAGTGGGACAGGGAGGACTGAAGCTTTCTTT.

In nucleotides, the CDR3 is TGTGCCAGTACAGGGGGCTACAATGAGCAGTTCTTC. This encodes CASTGGYNEQFF. V gene TRBV19 combines with J gene TRBJ2-1; 7 bases align to TRBD1. There are 12 residues in the CDR3. V lost 7 bases, J lost 3 bases, and 0 bases stayed unmatched. The germline V gene has CDR1 LNHDA and CDR2 SQIVND (reference sequence).

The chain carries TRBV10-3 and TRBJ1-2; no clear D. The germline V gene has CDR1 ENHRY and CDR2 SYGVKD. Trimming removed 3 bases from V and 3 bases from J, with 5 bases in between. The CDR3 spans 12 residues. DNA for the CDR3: TGTGCCATCAGTGATGGTTACTATGGCTACACCTTC. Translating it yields CAISDGYYGYTF.

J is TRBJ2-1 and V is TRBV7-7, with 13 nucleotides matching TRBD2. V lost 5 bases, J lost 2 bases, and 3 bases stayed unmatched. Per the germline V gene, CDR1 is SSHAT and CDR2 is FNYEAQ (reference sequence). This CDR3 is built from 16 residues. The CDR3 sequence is CASSPGTSGAYNEQFF. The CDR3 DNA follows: TGTGCCAGCAGCCCCGGGACTAGCGGGGCCTACAATGAGCAGTTCTTC.

CDR3 residues: CASSYSRARGDEKLFF. CDR3 sequence (DNA): TGTGCCAGCAGTTACTCGAGAGCAAGGGGAGATGAAAAACTGTTTTTT. The chain combines TRBV6-5 with TRBJ1-4, with a weak D call TRBD1 (5 bases). In germline, CDR1 is MNHEY, CDR2 SVGAGI. Trimming stripped 0 bases from V and 6 bases from J, with 14 bases between. The CDR3 spans 16 residues.

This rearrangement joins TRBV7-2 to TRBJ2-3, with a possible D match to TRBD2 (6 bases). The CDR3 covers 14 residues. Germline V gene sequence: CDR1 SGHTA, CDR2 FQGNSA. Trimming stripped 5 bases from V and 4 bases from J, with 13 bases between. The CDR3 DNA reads TGTGCCAGCAGCCCCAGACTAGTTTCAGATACGCAGTATTTT. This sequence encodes CASSPRLVSDTQYF.

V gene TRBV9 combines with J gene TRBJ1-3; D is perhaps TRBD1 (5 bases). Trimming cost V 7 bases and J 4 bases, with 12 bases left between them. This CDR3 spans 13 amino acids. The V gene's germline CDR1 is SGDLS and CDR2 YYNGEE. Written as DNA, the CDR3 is TGTGCCAGCGGGGCGTGGGGAGGAAACACCATATATTTT. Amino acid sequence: CASGAWGGNTIYF.